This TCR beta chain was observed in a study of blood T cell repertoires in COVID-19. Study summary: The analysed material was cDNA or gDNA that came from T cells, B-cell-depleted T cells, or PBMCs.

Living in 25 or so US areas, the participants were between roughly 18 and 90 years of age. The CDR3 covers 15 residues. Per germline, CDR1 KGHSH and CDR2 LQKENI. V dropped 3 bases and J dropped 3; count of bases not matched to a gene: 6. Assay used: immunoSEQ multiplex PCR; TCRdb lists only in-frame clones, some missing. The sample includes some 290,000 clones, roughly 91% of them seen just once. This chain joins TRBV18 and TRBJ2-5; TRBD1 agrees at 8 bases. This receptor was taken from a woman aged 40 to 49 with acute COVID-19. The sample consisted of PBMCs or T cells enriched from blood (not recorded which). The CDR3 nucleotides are TGTGCCAGCTCACCTAGGACAGGGACGGAAGAGACCCAGTACTTC. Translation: CASSPRTGTEETQYF. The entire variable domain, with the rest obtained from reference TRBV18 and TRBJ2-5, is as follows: NAGVMQNPRHLVRRRGQEARLRCSPMKGHSHVYWYRQLPEEGLKFMVYLQKENIIDESGMPKERFSAEFPKEGPSILRIQQVVRGDSAAYFCASSPRTGTEETQYFGPGTRLLVL.